These 25 T cell receptor beta chains were all obtained from the same sample, sequenced in a study of cytomegalovirus exposure and HLA in healthy donors. PCR used 60 Vbeta primers and 13 Jbeta primers. Sequencing used immunoSEQ multiplex PCR; TCRdb keeps in-frame clones, though not all of them. The repertoire shows about 200,000 clones; the top ten hold approximately 0.74%. Sequenced input: PBMCs. Source of these receptors: a boy aged 5-17 years in good health and CMV-seronegative.

The chain has TRBV5-1 and TRBJ2-2, with D perhaps TRBD1 (5 bases). In germline, CDR1 is SGHRS, CDR2 YFSETQ. The CDR3 length is 13 residues. V shed 0 bases and J shed 6 bases, with 6 bases lying between them. The CDR3 loop is CASSLAGPGELFF. The CDR3 DNA follows: TGCGCCAGCAGCTTGGCAGGGCCCGGGGAGCTGTTTTTT. Filled out from reference TRBV5-1 and TRBJ2-2, the complete variable domain reads KAGVTQTPRYLIKTRGQQVTLSCSPISGHRSVSWYQQTPGQGLQFLFEYFSETQRNKGNFPGRFSGRQFSNSRSEMNVSTLELGDSALYLCASSLAGPGELFFGEGSRLTVL.

The chain is built from TRBV13 and TRBJ2-1; 8 bases agree with TRBD2. The CDR3 extends over 18 amino acids. J gave up 0 bases and V 5 bases, and 12 bases lay outside the gene matches. Per germline, CDR1 PRHDT and CDR2 FYEKMQ (reference sequence). The CDR3 is CASSQVYGGGNSYNEQFF. The CDR3 DNA follows: TGTGCCAGCAGCCAAGTTTACGGGGGGGGGAACTCCTACAATGAGCAGTTCTTC.

The rearrangement uses TRBV2 and TRBJ2-1, with D tentatively TRBD2 (6 bases). CDR3 length: 13 amino acids. Trimming took off 11 bases at V and 5 bases at J, with 16 bases between the two ends. CDR1 and CDR2 from the germline V gene are SNHLY and FYNNEI. CDR3: CAGGTGPHNEQFF. The DNA for the CDR3 is TGTGCCGGCGGGACGGGCCCTCACAATGAGCAGTTCTTC.

The gene calls are TRBV4-1 and TRBJ1-1; no clear D. The CDR3 consists of 16 residues. Germline V CDR1 and CDR2: MGHRA, YSYEKL. Trimming took off 0 bases at V and 4 bases at J, with 15 bases between the two ends. CDR3 protein: CASSQDPGLKGTEAFF. In DNA, the CDR3 is TGCGCCAGCAGCCAAGATCCGGGATTGAAGGGCACTGAAGCTTTCTTT.

J is TRBJ1-2 and V is TRBV19; 8 positions agree with TRBD1. In germline, CDR1 is LNHDA, CDR2 SQIVND (reference sequence). The V and J ends lost 5 bases and 3 bases, in that order; junction bases with no gene match: 5. The CDR3 is made up of 14 amino acids. The CDR3 bases are TGTGCCAGTAGTCCAGGGGGCTGGGACTATGGCTACACCTTC. This gives the protein CASSPGGWDYGYTF.

This chain's CDR3 is CASSTQGRVTEAFF. CDR3 nucleotide sequence: TGTGCCAGTAGTACCCAGGGGAGAGTCACTGAAGCTTTCTTT. This sequence joins TRBV19 and TRBJ1-1; a possible D gene is TRBD1 (6 bases). Germline CDR1 and CDR2: LNHDA and SQIVND (reference sequence). Trimming cost V 4 bases and J 4 bases, with 13 bases left between them. The CDR3 loop spans 14 amino acids.

This chain links TRBV9 with TRBJ1-2; D uncertain. Trimming shortened V by 4 bases and J by 1 base, and 14 bases separated the two germline ends. Germline V gene lookup returns CDR1 SGDLS and CDR2 YYNGEE. The CDR3 contains 15 residues. The CDR3 protein is CASSPRENLNYGYTF. DNA for the CDR3: TGTGCCAGCAGCCCCCGGGAAAACCTTAACTATGGCTACACCTTC.

About this clone: In the same sample, other DNA sequences code for this CDR3. V gene TRBV6-1 combines with J gene TRBJ2-3; D unresolved. The CDR3 runs to 13 residues. Germline CDR1 reads MNHNS; CDR2 reads SASEGT. V was cut by 8 bases and J by 6 bases, with 15 bases left in between. This CDR3 is CASGAPWPDTQYF. In nucleotides, the CDR3 is TGTGCCAGCGGAGCCCCGTGGCCGGATACGCAGTATTTT.

V usage is TRBV14 and J usage is TRBJ2-2; the D is unclear. This CDR3 contains 14 residues. Trimming left V 4 bases short and J 0 bases short, with 6 bases between. Germline V gene sequence: CDR1 SGHDN, CDR2 FVKESK. The chain's CDR3 is CASSLITNTGELFF. CDR3 nucleotide sequence: TGTGCCAGCAGCCTAATAACGAACACCGGGGAGCTGTTTTTT.

V is TRBV5-1 and J is TRBJ2-1; tentatively, D is TRBD2 (7 bases). The CDR3 is 17 residues long. Germline V gene sequence: CDR1 SGHRS, CDR2 YFSETQ. V was clipped by 0 bases and J by 6 bases, with 19 bases between them. The CDR3 loop is CASSLDWLAGASNEQFF. CDR3 in DNA: TGCGCCAGCAGCTTGGATTGGTTGGCGGGGGCCAGCAATGAGCAGTTCTTC.

The rearrangement joins TRBV5-6 to TRBJ2-7; 8 positions agree with TRBD2. Germline V lookup: CDR1 SGHDT, CDR2 YYEEEE. With 4 bases clipped from V and 4 bases from J, the junction kept 10 bases outside the gene matches. This CDR3 is built from 15 residues. CDR3 DNA: TGTGCCAGCAGCCCCTACACGGGGGGGCTGTACGAGCAGTACTTC. As protein: CASSPYTGGLYEQYF.

The chain links TRBV9 to TRBJ2-7; D is possibly TRBD2 (5 bases). The CDR3 is made up of 14 amino acids. The V end was cut by 0 bases, the J end by 3 bases, with 10 bases between. Germline V lookup: CDR1 SGDLS, CDR2 YYNGEE. CDR3 DNA: TGTGCCAGCAGCGTAGGACTATCCAACTACGAGCAGTACTTC. As protein: CASSVGLSNYEQYF.

The rearrangement joins TRBV6-5 to TRBJ1-1; D might be TRBD1 (5 bases). The CDR3 spans 15 residues. V shed 0 bases and J shed 0 bases, with 8 bases lying between them. Germline CDR1 reads MNHEY; CDR2 reads SVGAGI. This chain's CDR3 is CASSYSSGMNTEAFF. DNA of the CDR3: TGTGCCAGCAGTTACTCGTCAGGGATGAACACTGAAGCTTTCTTT.

The rearrangement joins TRBV5-8 to TRBJ2-5; a possible D gene is TRBD1 (6 bases). The V and J ends lost 4 bases and 5 bases respectively, with 12 bases between them. Germline V gives CDR1 SGHTS, CDR2 YDEGEE. The CDR3 length is 13 residues. CDR3 DNA sequence: TGTGCCAGCAGCCCGACAGGTTGGGAGACCCAGTACTTC. Translating it yields CASSPTGWETQYF.

The V call is TRBV6-1, the J call TRBJ2-5; 7 nucleotides align to TRBD1. V gave up 5 bases and J gave up 5 bases; unmatched junction bases: 8. The CDR3 contains 14 residues. Germline V gives CDR1 MNHNS, CDR2 SASEGT. The CDR3 here is CASSRTGAEETQYF. The CDR3 DNA is TGTGCCAGCAGTCGAACAGGGGCTGAGGAGACCCAGTACTTC.

This chain joins TRBV7-2 and TRBJ2-1, with 13 bases fitting TRBD2. V was clipped by 6 bases and J by 0 bases; unmatched bases: 11. The CDR3 totals 19 residues. Germline lookup yields CDR1 SGHTA and CDR2 FQGNSA. The CDR3 DNA reads as TGTGCCAGCAGTCTAACTAGCGGGGGGGCCCAGTCCTCCTACAATGAGCAGTTCTTC. Its protein is CASSLTSGGAQSSYNEQFF. Using reference TRBV7-2 and TRBJ2-1 for the parts outside the CDR3, the full variable domain is GAGVSQSPSNKVTEKGKDVELRCDPISGHTALYWYRQSLGQGLEFLIYFQGNSAPDKSGLPSDRFSAERTGGSVSTLTIQRTQQEDSAVYLCASSLTSGGAQSSYNEQFFGPGTRLTVL.

CDR3 in DNA: TGTGCCAGCAGTGAAATCTTTACAGGGGTCCGCGGGGAGCTGTTTTTT. It yields the protein CASSEIFTGVRGELFF. The rearrangement uses TRBV25-1 and TRBJ2-2; TRBD1 agrees at 7 bases. Trimming cost V 2 bases and J 7 bases; bases outside gene matches: 10. The CDR3 runs 16 residues. CDR1 MGHDK and CDR2 SYGVNS come from the germline V gene.

The J gene is TRBJ2-1, the V gene TRBV11-2; a weak D match, TRBD1 (6 bases). This CDR3 comprises 14 residues. Germline CDR1 is SGHAT and CDR2 is FQNNGV. V shed 4 bases and J shed 5 bases, with 12 bases lying between them. CDR3 DNA sequence: TGTGCCAGCAGCTCCTCGGACAGCCACAATGAGCAGTTCTTC. Translation: CASSSSDSHNEQFF.

The CDR3 DNA follows: TGTGCCAGCAGCTTCAGATCCAGGGAGGGTACGCAGTATTTT. Translation: CASSFRSREGTQYF. The chain links TRBV5-6 to TRBJ2-3, with TRBD2 matching 7 bases. Germline trimming cut 2 bases from V and 8 bases from J; bases unmatched to any gene: 8. The CDR3 spans 14 residues. Germline assignment: CDR1 SGHDT and CDR2 YYEEEE.

The rearrangement uses TRBV11-2 and TRBJ2-3; tentatively, D is TRBD2 (6 bases). Germline CDR1 and CDR2: SGHAT and FQNNGV. This CDR3 region has 14 residues. Between the trimmed V and J ends, which lost 4 bases and 1 base, there was a span of 9 bases. The DNA for the CDR3 is TGTGCCAGCAGCTCGTCGGGGGGCACAGATACGCAGTATTTT. This translates into CASSSSGGTDTQYF.

The V and J genes are TRBV5-1 and TRBJ1-5; D is ambiguous. Germline V CDR1 and CDR2: SGHRS, YFSETQ. The CDR3 has 12 residues. The V end lost 7 bases, the J end lost 9 bases, and 14 bases lay between the germline ends. For the CDR3, the DNA is TGCGCCAGCCCTGAGGTTCGAGCGCCCCAGCATTTT. Protein product: CASPEVRAPQHF.

The chain employs TRBV13 and TRBJ2-7, with 13 bases that match TRBD2. The CDR3 spans 16 residues. V shed 5 bases, J shed 3 bases, and the junction held 7 bases outside the gene matches. CDR1 is PRHDT and CDR2 is FYEKMQ in the germline V gene (reference sequence). The chain's CDR3 is CASSPPRTSGGYEQYF. DNA of the CDR3: TGTGCCAGCAGCCCCCCCCGGACTAGCGGGGGCTACGAGCAGTACTTC.

The chain has TRBV18 and TRBJ2-2; 7 bases map to TRBD1. Germline-derived CDR1 and CDR2 are KGHSH and LQKENI. J gave up 5 bases and V 3 bases, and 15 bases lay outside the gene matches. The CDR3 loop spans 18 amino acids. The CDR3, as DNA: TGTGCCAGCTCACCCCTGGAGACAGGGTTTATCGGGACCGGGGAGCTGTTTTTT. It translates to CASSPLETGFIGTGELFF.

The chain combines TRBV2 with TRBJ1-2; 9 positions agree with TRBD1. Germline loops: CDR1 SNHLY, CDR2 FYNNEI. The junction had 3 bases not matched to a gene; V was cut back by 6 bases and J by 4 bases. The CDR3 totals 13 residues. This CDR3 reads CASRTGQGYGYTF. Here the CDR3 DNA reads TGTGCCAGCAGGACGGGACAGGGCTATGGCTACACCTTC.

This chain joins TRBV27 and TRBJ1-2; 9 positions match TRBD1. Per germline, CDR1 MNHEY and CDR2 SMNVEV (reference sequence). J gave up 9 bases and V 4 bases, and 9 bases lay outside the gene matches. CDR3 length equals 14 residues. The CDR3 is CASSSNLGTGSYTF. The CDR3 DNA is TGTGCCAGCAGTTCAAACCTTGGGACAGGGAGCTACACCTTC.